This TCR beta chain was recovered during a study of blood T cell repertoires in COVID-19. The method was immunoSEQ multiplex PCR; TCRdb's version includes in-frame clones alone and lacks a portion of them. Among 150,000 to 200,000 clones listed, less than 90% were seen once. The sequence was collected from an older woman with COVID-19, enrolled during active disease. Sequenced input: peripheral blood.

CDR3 sequence reads: CASRGGEGEADTQYF. In nucleotides, the CDR3 is TGTGCCAGCAGAGGAGGGGAGGGGGAAGCAGATACGCAGTATTTT. The chain has TRBV9 and TRBJ2-3; perhaps TRBD2 as D (7 bases). Looked up from germline, CDR1 is SGDLS and CDR2 is YYNGEE. The V end lost 5 bases, the J end lost 4 bases, and 17 bases lay between the germline ends. This CDR3 region has 15 residues.